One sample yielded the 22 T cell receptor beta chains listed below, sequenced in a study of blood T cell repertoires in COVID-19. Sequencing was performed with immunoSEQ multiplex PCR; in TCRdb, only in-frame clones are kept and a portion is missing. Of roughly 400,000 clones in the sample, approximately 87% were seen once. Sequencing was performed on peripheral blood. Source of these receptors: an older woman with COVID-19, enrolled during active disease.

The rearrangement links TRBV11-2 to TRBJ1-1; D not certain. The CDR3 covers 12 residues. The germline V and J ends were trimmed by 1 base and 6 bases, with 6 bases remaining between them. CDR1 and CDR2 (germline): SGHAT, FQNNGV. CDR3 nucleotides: TGTGCCAGCAGCTTAGTCGGGGCTGAAGCTTTCTTT. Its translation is CASSLVGAEAFF.

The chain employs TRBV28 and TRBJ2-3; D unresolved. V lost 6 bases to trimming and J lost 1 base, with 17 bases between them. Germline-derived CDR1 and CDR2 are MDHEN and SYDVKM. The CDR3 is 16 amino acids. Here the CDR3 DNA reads TGTGCCAGCAGCCCGCCCCGCGAAGCGCGCACAGATACGCAGTATTTT. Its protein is CASSPPREARTDTQYF.

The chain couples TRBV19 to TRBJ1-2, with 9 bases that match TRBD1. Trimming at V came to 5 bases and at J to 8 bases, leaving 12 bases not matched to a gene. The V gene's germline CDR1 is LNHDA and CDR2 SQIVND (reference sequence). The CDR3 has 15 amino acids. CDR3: CASSVYPGQGFGYTF. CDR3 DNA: TGTGCCAGTAGTGTCTATCCGGGACAGGGCTTCGGCTACACCTTC.

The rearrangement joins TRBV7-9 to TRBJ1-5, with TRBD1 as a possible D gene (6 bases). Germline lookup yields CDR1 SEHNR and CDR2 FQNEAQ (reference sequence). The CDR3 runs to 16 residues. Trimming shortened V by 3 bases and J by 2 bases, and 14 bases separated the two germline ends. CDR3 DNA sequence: TGTGCCAGCAGCTTGGCAGGGGTGGAAGGCAATCAGCCCCAGCATTTT. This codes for CASSLAGVEGNQPQHF.

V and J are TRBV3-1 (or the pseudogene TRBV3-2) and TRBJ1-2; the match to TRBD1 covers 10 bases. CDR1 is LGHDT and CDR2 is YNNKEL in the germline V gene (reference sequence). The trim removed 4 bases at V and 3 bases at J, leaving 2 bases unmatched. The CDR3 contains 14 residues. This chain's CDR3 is CASSRQGADYGYTF. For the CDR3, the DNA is TGTGCCAGCAGCCGACAGGGGGCCGACTATGGCTACACCTTC.

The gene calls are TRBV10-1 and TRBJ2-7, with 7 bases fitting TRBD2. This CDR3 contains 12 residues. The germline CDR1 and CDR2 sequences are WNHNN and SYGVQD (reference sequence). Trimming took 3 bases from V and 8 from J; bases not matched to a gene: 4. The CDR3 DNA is TGCGCCAGCAGTGAAGGACTAGGGAAGCAGTACTTC. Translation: CASSEGLGKQYF.

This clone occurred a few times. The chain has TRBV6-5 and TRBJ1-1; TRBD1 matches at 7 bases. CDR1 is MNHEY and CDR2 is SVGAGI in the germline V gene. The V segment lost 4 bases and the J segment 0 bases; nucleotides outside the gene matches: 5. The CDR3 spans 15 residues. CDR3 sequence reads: CASSSRTGLNTEAFF. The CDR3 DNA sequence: TGTGCCAGCAGTTCACGGACAGGCCTGAACACTGAAGCTTTCTTT.

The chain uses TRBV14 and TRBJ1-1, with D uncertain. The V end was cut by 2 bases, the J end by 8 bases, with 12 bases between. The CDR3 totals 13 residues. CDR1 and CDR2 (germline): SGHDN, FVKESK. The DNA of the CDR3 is TGTGCCAGCAGCCAATTTGGGAGTCGGGAAGCTTTCTTT. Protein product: CASSQFGSREAFF.

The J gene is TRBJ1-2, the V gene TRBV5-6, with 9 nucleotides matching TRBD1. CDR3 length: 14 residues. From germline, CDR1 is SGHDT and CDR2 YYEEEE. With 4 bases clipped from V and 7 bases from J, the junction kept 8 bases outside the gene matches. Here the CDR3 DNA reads TGTGCCAGCAGCACCGGGACAGGGAGTGGTGGCTACACCTTC. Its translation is CASSTGTGSGGYTF.

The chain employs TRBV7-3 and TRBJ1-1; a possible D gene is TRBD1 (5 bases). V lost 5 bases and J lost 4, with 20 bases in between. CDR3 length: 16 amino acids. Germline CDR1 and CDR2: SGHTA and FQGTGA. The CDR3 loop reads CASSARVSRGGTEAFF. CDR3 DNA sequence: TGTGCCAGCAGCGCCCGGGTCTCGCGGGGCGGCACTGAAGCTTTCTTT.

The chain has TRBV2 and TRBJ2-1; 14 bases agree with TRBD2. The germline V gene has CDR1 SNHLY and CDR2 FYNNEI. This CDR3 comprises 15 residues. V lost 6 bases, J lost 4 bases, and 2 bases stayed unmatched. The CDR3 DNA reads TGTGCCAGCAGCGGACTAGCGGGGGGATACAATGAGCAGTTCTTC. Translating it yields CASSGLAGGYNEQFF.

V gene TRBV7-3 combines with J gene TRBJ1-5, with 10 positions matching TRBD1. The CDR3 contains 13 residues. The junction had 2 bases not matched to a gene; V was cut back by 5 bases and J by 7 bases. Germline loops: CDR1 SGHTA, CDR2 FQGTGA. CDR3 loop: CASSGDRGQPQHF. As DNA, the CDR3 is TGTGCCAGCAGCGGGGACAGGGGCCAGCCCCAGCATTTT.

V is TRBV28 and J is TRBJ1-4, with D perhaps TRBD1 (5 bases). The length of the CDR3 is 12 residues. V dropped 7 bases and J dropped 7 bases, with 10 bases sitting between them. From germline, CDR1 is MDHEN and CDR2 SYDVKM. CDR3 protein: CASKRGGEKLFF. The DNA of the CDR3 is TGTGCCAGCAAGCGGGGGGGTGAAAAACTGTTTTTT. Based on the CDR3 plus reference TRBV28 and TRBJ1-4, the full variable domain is DVKVTQSSRYLVKRTGEKVFLECVQDMDHENMFWYRQDPGLGLRLIYFSYDVKMKEKGDIPEGYSVSREKKERFSLILESASTNQTSMYLCASKRGGEKLFFGSGTQLSVL.

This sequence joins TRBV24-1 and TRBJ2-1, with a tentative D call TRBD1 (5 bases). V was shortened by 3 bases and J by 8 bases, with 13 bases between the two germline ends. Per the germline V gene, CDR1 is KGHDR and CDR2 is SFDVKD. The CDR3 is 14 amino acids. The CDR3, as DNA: TGTGCCACCAGTGATGAAGGGGATTTCGATGAGCAGTTCTTC. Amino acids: CATSDEGDFDEQFF.

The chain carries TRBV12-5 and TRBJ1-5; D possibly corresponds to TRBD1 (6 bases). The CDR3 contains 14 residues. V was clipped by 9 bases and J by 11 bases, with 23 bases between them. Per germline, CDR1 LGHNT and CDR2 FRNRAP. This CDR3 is CASQGTGGAMAQHF. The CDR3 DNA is TGTGCTAGCCAGGGGACGGGGGGGGCAATGGCCCAGCATTTT.

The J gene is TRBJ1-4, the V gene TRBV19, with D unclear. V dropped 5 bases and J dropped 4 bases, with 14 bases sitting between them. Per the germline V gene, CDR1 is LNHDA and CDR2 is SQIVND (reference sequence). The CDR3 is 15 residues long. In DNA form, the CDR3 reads TGTGCCAGTAGTTTCCAGACGGACTATAATGAAAAACTGTTTTTT. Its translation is CASSFQTDYNEKLFF.

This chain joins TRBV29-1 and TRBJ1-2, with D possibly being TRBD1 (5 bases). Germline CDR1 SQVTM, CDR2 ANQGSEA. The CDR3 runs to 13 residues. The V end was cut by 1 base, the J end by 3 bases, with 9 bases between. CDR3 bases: TGCAGCGTTGAAGGGGGCCACGACTATGGCTACACCTTC. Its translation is CSVEGGHDYGYTF.

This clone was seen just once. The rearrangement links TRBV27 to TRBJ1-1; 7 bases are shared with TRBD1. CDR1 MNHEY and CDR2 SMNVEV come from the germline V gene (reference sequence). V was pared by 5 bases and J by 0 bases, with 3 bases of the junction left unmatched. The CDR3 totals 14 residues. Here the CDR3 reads CASSIQGMNTEAFF. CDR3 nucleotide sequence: TGTGCCAGCAGTATACAGGGGATGAACACTGAAGCTTTCTTT.

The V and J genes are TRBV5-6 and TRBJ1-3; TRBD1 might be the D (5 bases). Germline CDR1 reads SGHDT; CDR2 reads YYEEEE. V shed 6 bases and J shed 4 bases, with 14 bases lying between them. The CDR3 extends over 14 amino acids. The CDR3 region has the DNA TGTGCCAGCAAAGAGCAGGGTTTCGGAAACACCATATATTTT. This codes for CASKEQGFGNTIYF.

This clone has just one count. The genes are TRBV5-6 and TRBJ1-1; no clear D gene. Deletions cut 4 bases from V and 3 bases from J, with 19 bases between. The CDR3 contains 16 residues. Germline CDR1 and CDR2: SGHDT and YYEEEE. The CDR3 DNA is TGTGCCAGCAGCCCGCGGGTGATAGATAGGCACACTGAAGCTTTCTTT. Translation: CASSPRVIDRHTEAFF.

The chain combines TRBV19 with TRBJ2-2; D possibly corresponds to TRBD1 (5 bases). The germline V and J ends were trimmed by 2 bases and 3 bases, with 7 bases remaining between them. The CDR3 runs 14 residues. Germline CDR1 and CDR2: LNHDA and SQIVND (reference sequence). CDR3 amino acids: CASSIWGYTGELFF. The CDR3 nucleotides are TGTGCCAGTAGTATATGGGGCTACACCGGGGAGCTGTTTTTT. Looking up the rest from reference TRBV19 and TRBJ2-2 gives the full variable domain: DGGITQSPKYLFRKEGQNVTLSCEQNLNHDAMYWYRQDPGQGLRLIYYSQIVNDFQKGDIAEGYSVSREKKESFPLTVTSAQKNPTAFYLCASSIWGYTGELFFGEGSRLTVL.

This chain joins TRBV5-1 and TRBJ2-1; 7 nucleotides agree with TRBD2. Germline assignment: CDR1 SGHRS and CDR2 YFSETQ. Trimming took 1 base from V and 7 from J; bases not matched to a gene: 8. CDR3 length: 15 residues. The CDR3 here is CASSLIERGGNEQFF. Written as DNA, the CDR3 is TGCGCCAGCAGCTTGATCGAGAGGGGAGGGAATGAGCAGTTCTTC.